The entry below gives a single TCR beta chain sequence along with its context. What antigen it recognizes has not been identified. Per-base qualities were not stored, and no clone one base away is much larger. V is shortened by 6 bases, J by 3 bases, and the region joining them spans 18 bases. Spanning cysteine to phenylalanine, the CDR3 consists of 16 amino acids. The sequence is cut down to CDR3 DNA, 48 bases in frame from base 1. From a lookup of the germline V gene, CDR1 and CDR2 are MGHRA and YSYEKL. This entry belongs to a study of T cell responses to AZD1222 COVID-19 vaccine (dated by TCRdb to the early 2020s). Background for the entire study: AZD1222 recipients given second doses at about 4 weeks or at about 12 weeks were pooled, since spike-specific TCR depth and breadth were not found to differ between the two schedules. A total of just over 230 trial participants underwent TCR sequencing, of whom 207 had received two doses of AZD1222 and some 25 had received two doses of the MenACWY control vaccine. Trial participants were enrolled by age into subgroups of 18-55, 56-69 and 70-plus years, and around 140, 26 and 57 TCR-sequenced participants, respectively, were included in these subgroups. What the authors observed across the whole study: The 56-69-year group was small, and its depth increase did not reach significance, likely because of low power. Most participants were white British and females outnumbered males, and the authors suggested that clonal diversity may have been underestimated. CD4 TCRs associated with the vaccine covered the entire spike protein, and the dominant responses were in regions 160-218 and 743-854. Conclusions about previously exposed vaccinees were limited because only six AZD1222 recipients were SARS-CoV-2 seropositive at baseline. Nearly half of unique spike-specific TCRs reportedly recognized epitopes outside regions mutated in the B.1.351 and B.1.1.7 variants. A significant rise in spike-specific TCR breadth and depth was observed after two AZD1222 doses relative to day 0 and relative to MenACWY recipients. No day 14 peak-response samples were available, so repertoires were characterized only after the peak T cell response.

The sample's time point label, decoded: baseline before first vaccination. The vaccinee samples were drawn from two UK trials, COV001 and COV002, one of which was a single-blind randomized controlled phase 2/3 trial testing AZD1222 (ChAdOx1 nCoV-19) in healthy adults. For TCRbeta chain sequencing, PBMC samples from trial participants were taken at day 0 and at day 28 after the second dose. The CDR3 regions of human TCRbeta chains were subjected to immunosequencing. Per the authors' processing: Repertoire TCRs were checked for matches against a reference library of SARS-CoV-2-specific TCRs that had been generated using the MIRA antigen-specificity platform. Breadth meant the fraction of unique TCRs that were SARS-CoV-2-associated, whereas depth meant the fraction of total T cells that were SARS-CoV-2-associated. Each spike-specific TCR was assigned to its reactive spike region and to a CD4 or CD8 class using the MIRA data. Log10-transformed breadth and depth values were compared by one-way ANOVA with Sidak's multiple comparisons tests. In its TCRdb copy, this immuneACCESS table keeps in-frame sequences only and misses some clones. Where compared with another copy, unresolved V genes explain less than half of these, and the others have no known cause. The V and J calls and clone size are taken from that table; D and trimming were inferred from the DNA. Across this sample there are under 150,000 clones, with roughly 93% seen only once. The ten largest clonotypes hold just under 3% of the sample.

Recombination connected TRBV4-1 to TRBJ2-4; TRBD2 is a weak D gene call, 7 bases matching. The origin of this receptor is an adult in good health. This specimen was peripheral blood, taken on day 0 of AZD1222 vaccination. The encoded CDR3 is CASSERGGLGKNIQYF. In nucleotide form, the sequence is TGCGCCAGCAGTGAAAGGGGGGGTTTAGGCAAAAACATTCAGTACTTC.